The following is a T cell receptor (beta chain) sequence with its context. Its antigen is still unknown. The data originate from a study of beta chain features in type 1 diabetes. Overall study: The number of sorted cells examined across all samples was around 99 million. Study-level results: For type 1 diabetes patients, VDJ junctions showed fewer insertions and more deletions. TCRB CDR3s from Type 1 diabetes patients were moderately but significantly shorter in all four CD4+ subsets. Cells expressing TCR highly could be over-represented by cDNA sequencing.

Every donor had blood drawn once into heparin, approximately 120 mL on average. Trimming cost V 3 bases and J 9 bases, with 15 bases left between them. The germline gives CDR1 GTSNPN, CDR2 SVGIG (reference sequence). There are 13 residues in the CDR3. Expressed TCRB transcripts were sequenced because the isolated RNA had all been reverse transcribed beforehand. The assay was immunoSEQ multiplex PCR, and TCRdb's table has in-frame clones only and misses some. The sample has 200,000 to 300,000 clones, roughly 20% seen once; the top ten hold less than 0.035%. The V call is TRBV30, the J call TRBJ2-1; possibly TRBD1 for D (5 bases). The sequenced sample consisted of naive CD4+ T cells from blood. This TCR was recovered from a woman in her 40s with type 1 diabetes. The CDR3 nucleotides read TGTGCCTGGAGCCAGGGCCGGAGCCTTGAGCAGTTCTTC. This codes for CAWSQGRSLEQFF.